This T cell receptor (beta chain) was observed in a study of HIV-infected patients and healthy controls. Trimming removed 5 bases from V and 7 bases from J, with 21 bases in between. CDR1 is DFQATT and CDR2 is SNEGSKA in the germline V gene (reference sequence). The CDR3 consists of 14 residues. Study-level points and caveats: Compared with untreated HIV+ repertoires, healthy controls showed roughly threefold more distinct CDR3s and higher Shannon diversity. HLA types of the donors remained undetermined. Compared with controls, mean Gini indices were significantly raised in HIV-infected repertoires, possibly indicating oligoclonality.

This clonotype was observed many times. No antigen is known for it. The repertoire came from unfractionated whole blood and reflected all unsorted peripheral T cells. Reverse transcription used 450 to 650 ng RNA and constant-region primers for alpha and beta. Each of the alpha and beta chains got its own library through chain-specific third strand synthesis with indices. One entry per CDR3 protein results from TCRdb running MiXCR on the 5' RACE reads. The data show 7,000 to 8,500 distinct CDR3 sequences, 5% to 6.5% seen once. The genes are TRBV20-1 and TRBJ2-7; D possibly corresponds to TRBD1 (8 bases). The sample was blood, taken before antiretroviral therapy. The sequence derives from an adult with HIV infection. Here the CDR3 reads CSAWGGTGDYEQYF. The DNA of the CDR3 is TGCAGTGCTTGGGGGGGGACAGGAGACTATGAGCAGTACTTC.